This T cell receptor (beta chain) is from a study of blood T cell repertoires in COVID-19. Study in general: Some COVID-19 samples were acute and others convalescent; all came from the United States, Italy and Spain. T cells, B-cell-depleted T cells, or PBMCs supplied cDNA or gDNA.

Libraries were prepared by immunoSEQ multiplex PCR; TCRdb keeps only in-frame clonotypes and omits some of them. The sample yields fewer than 150,000 clones, 75% to 90% seen once. The length of the CDR3 is 13 residues. The germline V gene has CDR1 SEHNR and CDR2 FQNEAQ (reference sequence). V shed 5 bases and J 5 bases; nucleotides not matched to a gene: 4. The sequence was obtained from a woman older than 75 with acute or convalescent COVID-19. Sample: peripheral blood. This chain uses TRBV7-9 with TRBJ1-1, with 8 positions matching TRBD1. This CDR3 reads CASSVDRATEAFF. The DNA of the CDR3 is TGTGCCAGCAGCGTGGACAGGGCAACTGAAGCTTTCTTT.